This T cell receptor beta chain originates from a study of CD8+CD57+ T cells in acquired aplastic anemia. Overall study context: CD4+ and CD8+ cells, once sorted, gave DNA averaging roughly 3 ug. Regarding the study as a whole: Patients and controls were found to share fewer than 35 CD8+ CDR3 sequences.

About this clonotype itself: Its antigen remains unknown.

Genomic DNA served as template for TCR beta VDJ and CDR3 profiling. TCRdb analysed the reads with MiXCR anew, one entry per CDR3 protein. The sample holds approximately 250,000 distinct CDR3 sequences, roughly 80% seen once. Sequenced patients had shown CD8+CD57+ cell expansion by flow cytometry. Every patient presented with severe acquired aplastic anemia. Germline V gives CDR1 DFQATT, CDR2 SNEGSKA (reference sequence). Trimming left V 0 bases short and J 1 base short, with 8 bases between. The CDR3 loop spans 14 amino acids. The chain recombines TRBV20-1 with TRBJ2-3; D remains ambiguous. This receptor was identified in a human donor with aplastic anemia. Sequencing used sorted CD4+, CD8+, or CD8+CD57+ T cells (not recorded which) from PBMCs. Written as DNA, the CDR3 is TGCAGTGCTAGAGATGTAAAAGGCACAGATACGCAGTATTTT. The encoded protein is CSARDVKGTDTQYF.